This entry concerns a single T cell receptor beta chain. V lost 0 bases to trimming and J lost 5 bases, with 10 bases between them. The CDR3 covers 13 residues. Germline assignment: CDR1 SQVTM and CDR2 ANQGSEA. This specimen belongs to a study of blood T cell repertoires in COVID-19. The table came from immunoSEQ multiplex PCR; TCRdb's copy has only in-frame clones and leaves some out. Of 300,000 to 350,000 clones listed, approximately 90% were seen once; the top ten hold approximately 9%. This chain joins TRBV29-1 and TRBJ1-1, with D possibly being TRBD1 (5 bases). This receptor was identified in a woman aged 18-30 years who had recovered from COVID-19. The sample comprised PBMCs or T cells enriched from blood (not recorded which). CDR3 sequence: CSVEEGGETEAFF. The CDR3 DNA is TGCAGCGTTGAAGAGGGAGGGGAGACTGAAGCTTTCTTT.